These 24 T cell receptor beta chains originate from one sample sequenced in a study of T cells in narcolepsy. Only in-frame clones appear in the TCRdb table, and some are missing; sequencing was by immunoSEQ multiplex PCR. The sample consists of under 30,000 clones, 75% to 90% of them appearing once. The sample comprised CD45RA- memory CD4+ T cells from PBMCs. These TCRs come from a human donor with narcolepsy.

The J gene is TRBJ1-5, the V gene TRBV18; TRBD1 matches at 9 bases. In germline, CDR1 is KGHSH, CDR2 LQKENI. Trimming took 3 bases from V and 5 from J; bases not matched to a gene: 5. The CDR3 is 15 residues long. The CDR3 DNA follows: TGTGCCAGCTCACCCTGGACAGGGGCGGATCAGCCCCAGCATTTT. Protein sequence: CASSPWTGADQPQHF.

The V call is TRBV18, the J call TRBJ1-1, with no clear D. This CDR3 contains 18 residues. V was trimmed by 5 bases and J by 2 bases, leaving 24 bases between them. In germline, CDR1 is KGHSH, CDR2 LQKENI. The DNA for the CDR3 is TGTGCCAGCTCATCCTACCAGGTCAGGCCCGAAGGCAACACTGAAGCTTTCTTT. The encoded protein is CASSSYQVRPEGNTEAFF.

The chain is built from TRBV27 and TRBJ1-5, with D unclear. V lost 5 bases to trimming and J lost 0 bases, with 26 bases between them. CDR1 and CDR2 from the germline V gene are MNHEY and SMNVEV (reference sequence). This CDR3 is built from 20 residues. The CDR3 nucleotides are TGTGCCAGCAGTCCCGTAGCCCACGGCGACCAGAGGTATAGCAATCAGCCCCAGCATTTT. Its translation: CASSPVAHGDQRYSNQPQHF.

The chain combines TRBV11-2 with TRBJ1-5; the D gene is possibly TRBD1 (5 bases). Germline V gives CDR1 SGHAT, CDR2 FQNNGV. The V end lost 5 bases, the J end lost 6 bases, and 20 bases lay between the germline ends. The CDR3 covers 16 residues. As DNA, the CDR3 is TGTGCCAGCAGCCCCGAAATCGGGGGAACCCCTCAGCCCCAGCATTTT. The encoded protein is CASSPEIGGTPQPQHF.

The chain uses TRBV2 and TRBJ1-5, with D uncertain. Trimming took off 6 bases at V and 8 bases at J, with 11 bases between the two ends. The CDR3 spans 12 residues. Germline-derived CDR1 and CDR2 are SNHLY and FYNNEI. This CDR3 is CASRRDSEPQHF. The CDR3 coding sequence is TGTGCCAGCAGAAGAGATTCGGAGCCCCAGCATTTT. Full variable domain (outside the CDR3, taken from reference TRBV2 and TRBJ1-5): EPEVTQTPSHQVTQMGQEVILRCVPISNHLYFYWYRQILGQKVEFLVSFYNNEISEKSEIFDDQFSVERPDGSNFTLKIRSTKLEDSAMYFCASRRDSEPQHFGDGTRLSIL.

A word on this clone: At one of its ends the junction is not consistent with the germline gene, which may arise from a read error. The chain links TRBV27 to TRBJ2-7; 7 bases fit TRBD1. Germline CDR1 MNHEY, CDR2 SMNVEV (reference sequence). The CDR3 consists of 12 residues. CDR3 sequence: CASSPNRQGLNF. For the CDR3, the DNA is TGTGCCAGCAGTCCCAATCGACAGGGCTTGAACTTC.

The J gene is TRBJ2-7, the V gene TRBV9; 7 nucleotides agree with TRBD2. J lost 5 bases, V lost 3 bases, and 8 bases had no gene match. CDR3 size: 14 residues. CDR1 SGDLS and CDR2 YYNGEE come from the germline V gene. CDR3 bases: TGTGCCAGCAGCGCTAGCGGTCCCACGAACGAGCAGTACTTC. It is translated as CASSASGPTNEQYF. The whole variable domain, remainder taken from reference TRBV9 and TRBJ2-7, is DSGVTQTPKHLITATGQRVTLRCSPRSGDLSVYWYQQSLDQGLQFLIQYYNGEERAKGNILERFSAQQFPDLHSELNLSSLELGDSALYFCASSASGPTNEQYFGPGTRLTVT.

CDR3 residues: CASSTTPYNEQFF. The CDR3 DNA sequence: TGTGCCAGCAGCACGACTCCCTACAATGAGCAGTTCTTC. The rearrangement links TRBV7-9 to TRBJ2-1, with D hard to call. The V end was cut by 5 bases, the J end by 2 bases, with 7 bases between. This CDR3 spans 13 amino acids. CDR1 and CDR2 from the germline V gene are SEHNR and FQNEAQ (reference sequence).

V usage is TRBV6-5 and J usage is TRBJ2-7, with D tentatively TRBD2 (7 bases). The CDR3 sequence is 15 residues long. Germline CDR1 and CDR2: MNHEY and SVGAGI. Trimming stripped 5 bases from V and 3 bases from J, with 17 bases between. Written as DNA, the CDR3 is TGTGCCAGCAGTGACTTGTTAGGGGGGGGCTACGAGCAGTACTTC. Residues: CASSDLLGGGYEQYF.

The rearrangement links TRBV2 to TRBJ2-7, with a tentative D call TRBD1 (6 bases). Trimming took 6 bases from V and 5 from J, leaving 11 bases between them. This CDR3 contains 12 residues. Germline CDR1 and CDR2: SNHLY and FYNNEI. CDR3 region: CASRQGSHEQYF. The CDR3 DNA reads TGTGCCAGCAGACAGGGATCGCACGAGCAGTACTTC. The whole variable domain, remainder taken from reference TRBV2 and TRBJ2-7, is EPEVTQTPSHQVTQMGQEVILRCVPISNHLYFYWYRQILGQKVEFLVSFYNNEISEKSEIFDDQFSVERPDGSNFTLKIRSTKLEDSAMYFCASRQGSHEQYFGPGTRLTVT.

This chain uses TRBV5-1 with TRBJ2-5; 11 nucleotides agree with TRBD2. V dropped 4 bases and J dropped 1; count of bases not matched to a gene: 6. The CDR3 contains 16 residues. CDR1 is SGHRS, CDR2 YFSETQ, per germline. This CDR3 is CASSLGLAGIQETQYF. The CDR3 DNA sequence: TGCGCCAGCAGCCTCGGACTAGCGGGTATCCAAGAGACCCAGTACTTC.

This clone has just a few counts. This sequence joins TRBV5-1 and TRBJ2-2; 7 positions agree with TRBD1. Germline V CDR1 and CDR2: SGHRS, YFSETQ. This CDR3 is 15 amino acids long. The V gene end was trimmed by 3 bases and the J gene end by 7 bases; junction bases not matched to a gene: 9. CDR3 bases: TGCGCCAGCAGCTGGGACCCACAGGGGATCGGGGAGCTGTTTTTT. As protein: CASSWDPQGIGELFF.

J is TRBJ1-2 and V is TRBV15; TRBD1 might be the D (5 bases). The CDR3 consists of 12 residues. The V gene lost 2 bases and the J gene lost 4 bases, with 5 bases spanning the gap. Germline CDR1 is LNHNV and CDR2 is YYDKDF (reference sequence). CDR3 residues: CATSRQGYGYTF. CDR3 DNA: TGTGCCACCAGCAGACAGGGCTATGGCTACACCTTC.

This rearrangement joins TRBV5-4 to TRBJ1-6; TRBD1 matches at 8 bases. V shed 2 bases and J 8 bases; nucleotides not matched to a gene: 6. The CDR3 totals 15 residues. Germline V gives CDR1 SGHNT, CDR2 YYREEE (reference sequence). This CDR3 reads CASSFTGQGHSPLHF. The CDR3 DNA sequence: TGTGCCAGCAGCTTCACCGGACAGGGACATTCACCCCTCCACTTT.

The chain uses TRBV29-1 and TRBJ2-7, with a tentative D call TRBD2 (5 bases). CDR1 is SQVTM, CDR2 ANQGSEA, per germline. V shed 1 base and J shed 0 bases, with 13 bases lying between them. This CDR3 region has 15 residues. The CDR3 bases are TGCAGCGTTGAAGCTGGAGGTCCGAGCTCCTACGAGCAGTACTTC. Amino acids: CSVEAGGPSSYEQYF.

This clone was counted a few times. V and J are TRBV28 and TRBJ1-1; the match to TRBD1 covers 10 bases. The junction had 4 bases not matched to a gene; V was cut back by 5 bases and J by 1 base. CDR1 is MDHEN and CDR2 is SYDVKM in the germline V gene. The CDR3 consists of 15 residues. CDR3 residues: CASSRQGAGNTEAFF. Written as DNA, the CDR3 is TGTGCCAGCAGTCGACAGGGGGCGGGGAACACTGAAGCTTTCTTT.

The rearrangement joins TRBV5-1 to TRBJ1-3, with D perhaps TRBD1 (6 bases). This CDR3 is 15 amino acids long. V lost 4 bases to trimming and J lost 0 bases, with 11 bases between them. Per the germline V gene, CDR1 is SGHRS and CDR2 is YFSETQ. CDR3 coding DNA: TGCGCCAGCAGCCGGGACACCTCCTCTGGAAACACCATATATTTT. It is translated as CASSRDTSSGNTIYF.

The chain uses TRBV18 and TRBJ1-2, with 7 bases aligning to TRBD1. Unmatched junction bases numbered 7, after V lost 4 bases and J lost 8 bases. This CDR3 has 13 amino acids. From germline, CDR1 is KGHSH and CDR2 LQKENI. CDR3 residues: CASSLRTGWGYTF. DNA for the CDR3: TGTGCCAGCTCACTTAGGACAGGTTGGGGCTACACCTTC.

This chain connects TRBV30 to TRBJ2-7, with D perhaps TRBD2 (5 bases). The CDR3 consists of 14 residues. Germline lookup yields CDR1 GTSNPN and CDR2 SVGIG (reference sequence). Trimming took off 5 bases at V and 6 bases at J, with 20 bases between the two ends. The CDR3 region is CAWGRESQSGEQYF. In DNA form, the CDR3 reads TGTGCCTGGGGAAGGGAGTCCCAATCTGGCGAGCAGTACTTC.

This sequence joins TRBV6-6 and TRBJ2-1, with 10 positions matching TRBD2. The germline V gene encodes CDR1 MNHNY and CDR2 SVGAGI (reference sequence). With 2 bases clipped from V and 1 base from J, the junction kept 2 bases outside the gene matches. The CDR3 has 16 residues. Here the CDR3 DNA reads TGTGCCAGCAGTTACCCAGCGGGAGGGTCCTACAATGAGCAGTTCTTC. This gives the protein CASSYPAGGSYNEQFF.

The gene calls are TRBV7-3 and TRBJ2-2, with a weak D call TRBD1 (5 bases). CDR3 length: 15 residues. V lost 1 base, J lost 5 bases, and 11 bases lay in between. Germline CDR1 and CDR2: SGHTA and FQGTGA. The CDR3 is CASSLMSQGTGELFF. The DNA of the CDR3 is TGTGCCAGCAGCTTAATGTCGCAGGGTACCGGGGAGCTGTTTTTT.

The CDR3 protein is CASSINGRIQETQYF. CDR3 coding DNA: TGTGCCAGTAGTATCAACGGGAGGATCCAAGAGACCCAGTACTTC. The genes are TRBV19 and TRBJ2-5, with TRBD2 matching over 7 bases. The CDR3 sequence is 15 residues long. Germline lookup yields CDR1 LNHDA and CDR2 SQIVND (reference sequence). V gave up 3 bases and J gave up 1 base; unmatched junction bases: 5.

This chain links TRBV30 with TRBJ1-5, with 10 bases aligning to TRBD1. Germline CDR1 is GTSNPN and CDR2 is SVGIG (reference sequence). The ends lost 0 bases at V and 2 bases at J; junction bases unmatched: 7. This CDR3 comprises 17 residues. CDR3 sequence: CAWSVQRGTGGNQPQHF. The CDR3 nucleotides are TGTGCCTGGAGTGTACAGAGAGGGACAGGGGGCAATCAGCCCCAGCATTTT.

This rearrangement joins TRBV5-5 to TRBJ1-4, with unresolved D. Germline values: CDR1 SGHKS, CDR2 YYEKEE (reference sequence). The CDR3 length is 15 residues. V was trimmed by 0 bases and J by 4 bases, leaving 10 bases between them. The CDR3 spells CASSLEVVGNEKLFF. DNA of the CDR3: TGTGCCAGCAGCTTGGAAGTAGTCGGTAATGAAAAACTGTTTTTT.